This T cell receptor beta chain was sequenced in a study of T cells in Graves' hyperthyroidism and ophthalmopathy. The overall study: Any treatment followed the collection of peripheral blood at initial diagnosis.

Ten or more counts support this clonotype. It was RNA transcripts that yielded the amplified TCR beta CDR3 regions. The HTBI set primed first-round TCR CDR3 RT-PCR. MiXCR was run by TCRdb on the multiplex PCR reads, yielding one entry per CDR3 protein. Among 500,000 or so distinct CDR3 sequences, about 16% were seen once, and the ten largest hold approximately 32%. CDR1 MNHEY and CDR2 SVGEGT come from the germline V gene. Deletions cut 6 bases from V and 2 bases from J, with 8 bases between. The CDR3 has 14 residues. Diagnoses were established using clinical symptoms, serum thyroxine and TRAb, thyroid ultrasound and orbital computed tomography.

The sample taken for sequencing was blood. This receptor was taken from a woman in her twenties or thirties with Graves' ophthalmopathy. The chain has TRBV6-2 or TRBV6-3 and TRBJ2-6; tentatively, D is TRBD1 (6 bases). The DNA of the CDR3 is TGTGCCAGCAGCCCAGGGGCTGGGGCCAACGTCCTGACTTTC. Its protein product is CASSPGAGANVLTF.